This TCR beta chain was retrieved from a study of blood T cell repertoires in COVID-19. Study summary: Italy, Spain and the United States were the sources of the convalescent and acute COVID-19 samples.

The CDR3 runs 16 residues. The V segment lost 4 bases and the J segment 7 bases; nucleotides outside the gene matches: 8. Per germline, CDR1 SGHVS and CDR2 FNYEAQ. Clones were read by immunoSEQ multiplex PCR, and TCRdb kept only the in-frame ones, dropping some. Here the sample spans about 240,000 clones, 80% to 90% being singletons. V and J are TRBV7-6 and TRBJ2-5, with 14 bases matching TRBD2. The sequence came from a woman between 65 and 79 years old with acute or convalescent COVID-19. The sample was peripheral blood. The chain's CDR3 is CASSSTTSGGAGTQYF. Here the CDR3 DNA reads TGTGCCAGCAGCTCAACGACTAGCGGGGGGGCTGGGACCCAGTACTTC.